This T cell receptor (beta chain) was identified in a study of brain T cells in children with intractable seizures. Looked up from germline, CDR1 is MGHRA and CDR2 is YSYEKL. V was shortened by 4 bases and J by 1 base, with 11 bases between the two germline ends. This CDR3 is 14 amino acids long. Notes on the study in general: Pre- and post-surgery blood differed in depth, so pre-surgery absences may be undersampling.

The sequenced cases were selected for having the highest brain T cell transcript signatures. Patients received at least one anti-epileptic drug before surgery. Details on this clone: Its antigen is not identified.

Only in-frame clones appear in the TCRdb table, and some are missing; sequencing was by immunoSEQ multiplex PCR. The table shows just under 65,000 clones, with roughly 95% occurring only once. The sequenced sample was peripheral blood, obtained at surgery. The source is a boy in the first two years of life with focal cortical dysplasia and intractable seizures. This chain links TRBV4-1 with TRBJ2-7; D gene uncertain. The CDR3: CASSLLIESYEQYF. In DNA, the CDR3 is TGCGCCAGCAGCCTCCTCATCGAGTCCTACGAGCAGTACTTC.